These 9 T cell receptor beta chains were sequenced from one sample in a study of beta chain features in type 1 diabetes. Every isolated RNA sample was fully reverse transcribed, so sequencing captured expressed TCRB transcripts. The table came from immunoSEQ multiplex PCR; TCRdb's copy has only in-frame clones and leaves some out. The repertoire holds hundreds of thousands of clones, with 10% to 15% as singletons. Sequencing was done on a sample of naive CD4+ T cells from blood. These receptor sequences come from a young man in good health.

This clone appeared a few times. The chain joins TRBV30 to TRBJ2-3, with 7 bases matching TRBD2. J gave up 2 bases and V 0 bases, and 11 bases lay outside the gene matches. Germline assignment: CDR1 GTSNPN and CDR2 SVGIG (reference sequence). This CDR3 spans 17 amino acids. The CDR3 nucleotides are TGTGCCTGGAGTGTAAGATGGGGTCTAGCGGCCACAGATACGCAGTATTTT. Translated, it gives CAWSVRWGLAATDTQYF.

The table lists this clone with a few counts. The J gene is TRBJ2-4, the V gene TRBV25-1; the match to TRBD1 covers 9 bases. Trimming cost V 3 bases and J 1 base; bases outside gene matches: 7. CDR3 length: 17 amino acids. Germline V gives CDR1 MGHDK, CDR2 SYGVNS. CDR3 amino acids: CASSDWTGERAKNIQYF. DNA for the CDR3: TGTGCCAGCAGTGATTGGACAGGGGAGAGGGCCAAAAACATTCAGTACTTC.

This clone was detected only a few times. This chain joins TRBV5-6 and TRBJ2-1, with 8 bases lining up with TRBD1. J gave up 6 bases and V 8 bases, and 10 bases lay outside the gene matches. Germline-derived CDR1 and CDR2 are SGHDT and YYEEEE. The CDR3 length is 14 residues. CDR3 region: CASYRQGAPNEQFF. The CDR3 DNA reads TGTGCCAGTTATCGGCAGGGGGCGCCCAATGAGCAGTTCTTC.

About this clone: Other nucleotide sequences in the sample specify the same CDR3. The chain uses TRBV29-1 and TRBJ1-1; D may be TRBD1 (6 bases). The CDR3 spans 13 residues. The V gene lost 4 bases and the J gene lost 0 bases, with 9 bases spanning the gap. Germline assignment: CDR1 SQVTM and CDR2 ANQGSEA. The CDR3 here is CSVAGQMNTEAFF. DNA for the CDR3: TGCAGCGTTGCCGGACAGATGAACACTGAAGCTTTCTTT.

This clone was seen only a few times. The V call is TRBV15, the J call TRBJ2-5, with 8 bases that match TRBD2. The germline CDR1 and CDR2 sequences are LNHNV and YYDKDF (reference sequence). The CDR3 totals 19 residues. V lost 0 bases to trimming and J lost 0 bases; unmatched junction nucleotides: 12. CDR3 sequence: CATSREKRRGASYQETQYF. In DNA, the CDR3 is TGTGCCACCAGCAGAGAGAAAAGGCGGGGGGCTTCCTACCAAGAGACCCAGTACTTC.

The rearrangement links TRBV30 to TRBJ2-5; TRBD1 agrees at 9 bases. V gave up 2 bases and J gave up 6 bases; unmatched junction bases: 4. The CDR3 consists of 13 residues. CDR1 and CDR2 (germline): GTSNPN, SVGIG (reference sequence). The CDR3 DNA reads as TGTGCCTGGAGTAGGACAGGGGTAAAGACCCAGTACTTC. It codes for CAWSRTGVKTQYF.

This clone was counted between two and nine times. This CDR3 reads CASSLFTSGRLNEQFF. CDR3 nucleotides: TGTGCCAGCAGTTTATTTACTAGCGGGAGGCTCAATGAGCAGTTCTTC. This rearrangement joins TRBV28 to TRBJ2-1, with 12 nucleotides matching TRBD2. Trimming removed 1 base from V and 6 bases from J; junction bases left unmatched: 4. Germline V gene sequence: CDR1 MDHEN, CDR2 SYDVKM. The CDR3 totals 16 residues.

This clone was seen only a few times. The rearrangement joins TRBV2 to TRBJ2-1, with D maybe TRBD2 (6 bases). Trimming took 5 bases from V and 9 from J, leaving 20 bases between them. CDR1 is SNHLY and CDR2 is FYNNEI in the germline V gene. The CDR3 is 15 residues long. This CDR3 reads CASSPGLPMSSEQFF. DNA for the CDR3: TGTGCCAGCAGTCCGGGACTCCCCATGTCCAGTGAGCAGTTCTTC.

The rearrangement links TRBV29-1 to TRBJ2-7, with 11 bases matching TRBD2. The CDR3 contains 13 residues. Germline-derived CDR1 and CDR2 are SQVTM and ANQGSEA. The ends lost 4 bases at V and 6 bases at J; junction bases unmatched: 5. CDR3 in DNA: TGCAGCGTTGTACTCCTAGCGGGAGGCGAGCAGTACTTC. This encodes CSVVLLAGGEQYF.